This TCR beta chain was sequenced during a study of blood T cell repertoires in COVID-19. Deletions cut 4 bases from V and 4 bases from J, with 8 bases between. The CDR3 has 12 amino acids. Germline CDR1 SGHRS, CDR2 YFSETQ. Only in-frame clones appear in the TCRdb table, and some are missing; sequencing was by immunoSEQ multiplex PCR. This sample has about 140,000 clones, with 84% found just once. V usage is TRBV5-1 and J usage is TRBJ1-1; D gene ambiguous. Sample: peripheral blood. The sequence derives from a human donor in a cohort sampled during active COVID-19. The CDR3 coding sequence is TGCGCCAGCAGCGCGGCCGGCACTGAAGCTTTCTTT. This translates into CASSAAGTEAFF.